This T cell receptor beta chain derives from a study of blood T cell repertoires in COVID-19. The wider study: From T cells, B-cell-depleted T cells, or PBMCs came the material, which was cDNA or gDNA.

This clone was counted only a few times. The CDR3 spans 15 residues. V dropped 1 base and J dropped 4; count of bases not matched to a gene: 4. In germline, CDR1 is SGHKS, CDR2 YYEKEE (reference sequence). Data came from immunoSEQ multiplex PCR; TCRdb stores just in-frame clones and leaves some out. The sample lists roughly 100,000 clones; more than 70% were seen once. The sequence came from a woman aged 80 or over in a cohort sampled during active COVID-19. The V call is TRBV5-5, the J call TRBJ2-7; TRBD1 matches at 11 bases. The sample was peripheral blood. The CDR3 bases are TGTGCCAGCAGCTTGCTGGGACAGGGGGTTTACGAGCAGTACTTC. It yields the protein CASSLLGQGVYEQYF.